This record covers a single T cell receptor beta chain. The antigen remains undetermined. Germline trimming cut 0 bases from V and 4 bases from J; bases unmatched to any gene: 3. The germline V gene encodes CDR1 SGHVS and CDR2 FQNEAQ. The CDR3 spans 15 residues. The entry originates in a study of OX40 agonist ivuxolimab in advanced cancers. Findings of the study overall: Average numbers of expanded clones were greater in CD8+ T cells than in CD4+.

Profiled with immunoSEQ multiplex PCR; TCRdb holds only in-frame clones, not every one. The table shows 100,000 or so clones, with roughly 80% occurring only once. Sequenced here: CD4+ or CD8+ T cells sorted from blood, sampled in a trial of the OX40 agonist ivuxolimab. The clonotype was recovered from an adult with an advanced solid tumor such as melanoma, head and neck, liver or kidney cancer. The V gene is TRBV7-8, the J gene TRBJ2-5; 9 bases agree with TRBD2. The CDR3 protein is CASSLARGGPETQYF. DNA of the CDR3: TGTGCCAGCAGCTTAGCGCGGGGGGGGCCAGAGACCCAGTACTTC.